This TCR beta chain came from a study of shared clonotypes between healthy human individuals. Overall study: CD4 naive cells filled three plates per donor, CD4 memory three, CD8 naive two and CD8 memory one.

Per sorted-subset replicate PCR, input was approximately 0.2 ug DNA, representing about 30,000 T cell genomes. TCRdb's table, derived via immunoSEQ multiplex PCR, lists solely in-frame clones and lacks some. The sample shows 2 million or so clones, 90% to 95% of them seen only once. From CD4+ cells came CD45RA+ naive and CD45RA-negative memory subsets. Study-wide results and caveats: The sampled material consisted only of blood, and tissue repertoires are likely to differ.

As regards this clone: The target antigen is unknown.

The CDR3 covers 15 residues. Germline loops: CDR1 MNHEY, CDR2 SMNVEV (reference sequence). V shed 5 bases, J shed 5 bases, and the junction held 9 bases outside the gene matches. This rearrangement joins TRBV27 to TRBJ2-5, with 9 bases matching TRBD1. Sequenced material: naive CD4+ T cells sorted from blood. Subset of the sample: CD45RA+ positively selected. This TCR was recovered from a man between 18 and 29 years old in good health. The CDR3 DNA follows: TGTGCCAGCAGTGCCCGGGACAGGGCCGCGGAGACCCAGTACTTC. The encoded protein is CASSARDRAAETQYF.